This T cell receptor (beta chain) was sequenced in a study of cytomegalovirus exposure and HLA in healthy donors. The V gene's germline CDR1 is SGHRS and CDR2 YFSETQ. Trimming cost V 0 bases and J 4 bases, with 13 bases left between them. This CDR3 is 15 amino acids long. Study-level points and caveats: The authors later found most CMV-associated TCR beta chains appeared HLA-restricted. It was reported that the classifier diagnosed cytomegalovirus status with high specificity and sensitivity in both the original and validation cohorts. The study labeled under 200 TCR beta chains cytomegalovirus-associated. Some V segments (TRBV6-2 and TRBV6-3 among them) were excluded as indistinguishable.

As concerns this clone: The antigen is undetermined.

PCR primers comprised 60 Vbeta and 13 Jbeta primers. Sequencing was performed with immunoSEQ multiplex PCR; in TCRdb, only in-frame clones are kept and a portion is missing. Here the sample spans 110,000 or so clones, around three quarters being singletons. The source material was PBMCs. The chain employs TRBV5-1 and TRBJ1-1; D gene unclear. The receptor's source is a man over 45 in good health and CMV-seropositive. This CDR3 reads CASSLEFRSITEAFF. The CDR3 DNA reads TGCGCCAGCAGCTTGGAATTTCGGTCGATCACTGAAGCTTTCTTT.